This TCR beta chain was identified during a study of OX40 agonist ivuxolimab in advanced cancers. In the study overall: Dose-escalation patients were diagnosed with hepatocellular carcinoma, melanoma, renal cell cancer or head and neck cancer. Participants averaged roughly 57 years of age (range about 23 to 79) and were 82.7% male. General study findings and limits: Near-lowest levels of clonal expansion characterized partial responders at 0.1-3.0 mg/kg.

Comments on this clone: The antigen remains undetermined.

The CDR3 extends over 14 amino acids. V lost 7 bases, J lost 4 bases, and 9 bases stayed unmatched. The V gene's germline CDR1 is WSHSY and CDR2 SAAADI. Libraries were prepared by immunoSEQ multiplex PCR; TCRdb keeps only in-frame clonotypes and omits some of them. The sample shows about 22,000 clones, over 70% of them seen only once. The sequencing here drew on CD4+ or CD8+ T cells sorted from blood, taken in a trial of the OX40 agonist ivuxolimab. This receptor was obtained from an adult with an advanced solid tumor such as melanoma, head and neck, liver or kidney cancer. This chain uses TRBV10-2 with TRBJ2-7; 8 positions match TRBD1. In nucleotides, the CDR3 is TGCGCCAGCAACCAGGGGGCCCGCTTTTACGAGCAGTACTTC. Its translation is CASNQGARFYEQYF.